This section outlines one T cell receptor beta chain sequence together with its context. The sample comes from a study of T cells in Graves' hyperthyroidism and ophthalmopathy. TCR beta CDR3 regions were amplified from RNA. An initial round of RT-PCR targeting the TCR CDR3 relied on the HTBI primer set. TCRdb independently ran MiXCR on the multiplex PCR reads; one entry per CDR3 protein. The sample includes fewer than 350,000 distinct CDR3 sequences, 21% of them seen just once. The sample consisted of blood. The clonotype was recovered from a woman in her forties or fifties with Graves' hyperthyroidism.

The CDR3 sequence is CAWSNGAYEKLFF. The CDR3 DNA reads TGTGCCTGGAGTAACGGAGCCTATGAAAAACTGTTTTTT. J is TRBJ1-4 and V is TRBV30; D is undetermined. CDR1 and CDR2 from the germline V gene are GTSNPN and SVGIG (reference sequence). Trimming cost V 2 bases and J 6 bases, with 10 bases left between them. This CDR3 region has 13 residues. Full variable domain (remainder filled in from reference TRBV30 and TRBJ1-4): SQTIHQWPATLVQPVGSPLSLECTVEGTSNPNLYWYRQAAGRGLQLLFYSVGIGQISSEVPQNLSASRPQDRQFILSSKKLLLSDSGFYLCAWSNGAYEKLFFGSGTQLSVL.